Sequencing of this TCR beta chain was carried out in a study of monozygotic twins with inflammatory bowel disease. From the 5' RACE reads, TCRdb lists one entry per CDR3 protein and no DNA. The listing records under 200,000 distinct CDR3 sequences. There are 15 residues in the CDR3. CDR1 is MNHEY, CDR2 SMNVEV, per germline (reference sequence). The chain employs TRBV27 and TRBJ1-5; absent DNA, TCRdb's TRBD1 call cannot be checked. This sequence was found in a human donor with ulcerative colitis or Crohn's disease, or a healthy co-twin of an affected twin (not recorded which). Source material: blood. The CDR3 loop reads CASSPWTGSVQPQHF.